This record covers a single TCR beta chain. Its antigen is undetermined. This sample is part of a study of T cells expressing NK-cell markers. Overall study: From sorted CD3+CD56+NKG2C+, CD3+CD56+NKG2C- and CD3+CD56-NKG2C+ T cells came the TCR beta repertoires. Study-wide results and caveats: Researchers report these clonotypes also headed the CD3+CD56-NKG2C+ fraction in a few donors.

TCRdb reprocessed the 5' RACE reads, with one entry per CDR3 protein and no DNA. The sample includes about 430,000 distinct CDR3 sequences. The length of the CDR3 is 17 residues. Germline CDR1 reads LGHDT; CDR2 reads YNNKEL (reference sequence). The sequence was obtained from a woman in her 50s in good health. The chain couples TRBV3-1 to TRBJ2-1; without DNA, the TCRdb call of TRBD1 cannot be checked. The sequenced material came from blood T cells: a sorted CD56 or NKG2C T cell subset, CD4+ or CD8+ T cells, or bulk PBMC T cells (not recorded which). CDR3 protein: CASSPPPGTGFYNEQFF.